These 28 T cell receptor beta chains originate from one sample sequenced in a study of cytomegalovirus exposure and HLA in healthy donors. PCR employed 60 Vbeta and 13 Jbeta primers. Clones were sequenced by immunoSEQ multiplex PCR, and TCRdb holds only the in-frame ones, with some missing. The table records about 160,000 clones, about 88% of them present only once. What was sequenced was PBMCs. The receptors here all came from a man between 18 and 35 years old in good health and CMV-seropositive.

The rearrangement links TRBV7-2 to TRBJ2-7, with TRBD1 as a possible D gene (6 bases). The CDR3 consists of 13 residues. Between the trimmed V and J ends, which lost 5 bases and 13 bases, there was a span of 21 bases. Germline lookup yields CDR1 SGHTA and CDR2 FQGNSA. CDR3 nucleotide sequence: TGTGCCAGCAGCCTAATTCCGGGACAACACCGTTACTTC. Amino acid sequence: CASSLIPGQHRYF.

The genes are TRBV11-2 and TRBJ2-3, with 11 positions matching TRBD1. The CDR3 is 15 residues long. Germline CDR1 SGHAT, CDR2 FQNNGV. Losses at the gene ends were 5 bases for V and 2 bases for J; bases not matched to a gene: 3. CDR3 in DNA: TGTGCCAGCAGCGTGGACAGGGGGCCCACAGATACGCAGTATTTT. Its translation: CASSVDRGPTDTQYF.

The genes are TRBV7-9 and TRBJ1-1; D not certain. CDR1 is SEHNR and CDR2 is FQNEAQ in the germline V gene (reference sequence). This CDR3 is 12 amino acids long. V lost 1 base, J lost 8 bases, and 8 bases lay in between. The CDR3 coding sequence is TGTGCCAGCAGCTTAGGCGGGCCAGAAGCTTTCTTT. Protein: CASSLGGPEAFF.

The chain recombines TRBV12-5 with TRBJ2-5, with a possible D match to TRBD2 (7 bases). CDR3 length equals 15 residues. Germline assignment: CDR1 LGHNT and CDR2 FRNRAP. Trimming stripped 6 bases from V and 5 bases from J, with 19 bases between. CDR3 DNA: TGTGCTAGTGGCTTGCTTGCGGGGGCGGGGGAGACCCAGTACTTC. Its protein product is CASGLLAGAGETQYF.

The V and J genes are TRBV6-5 and TRBJ1-2; 10 bases fit TRBD1. V lost 2 bases, J lost 7 bases, and 1 base stayed unmatched. The CDR3 sequence is 13 residues long. Per the germline V gene, CDR1 is MNHEY and CDR2 is SVGAGI. The DNA for the CDR3 is TGTGCCAGCAGTTACGGACAGGGGGTTGGCTACACCTTC. Protein sequence: CASSYGQGVGYTF.

In its sample, this clone was seen a few times. The chain couples TRBV19 to TRBJ1-5; possibly TRBD1 for D (5 bases). Trimming took 3 bases from V and 5 from J, leaving 11 bases between them. This CDR3 contains 14 residues. Germline CDR1 LNHDA, CDR2 SQIVND (reference sequence). CDR3 sequence reads: CASSIKGGDQPQHF. In nucleotides, the CDR3 is TGTGCCAGTAGTATCAAGGGAGGGGATCAGCCCCAGCATTTT.

This CDR3 is CASSHSGGNYGYTF. The CDR3 DNA is TGTGCCAGCAGCCACTCAGGGGGGAACTATGGCTACACCTTC. This chain joins TRBV14 and TRBJ1-2, with 7 bases identical to TRBD1. Trimming removed 3 bases from V and 2 bases from J; junction bases left unmatched: 3. The CDR3 contains 14 residues. CDR1 is SGHDN, CDR2 FVKESK, per germline.

V and J are TRBV10-2 and TRBJ2-7; D possibly corresponds to TRBD1 (5 bases). The CDR3 has 13 residues. Germline CDR1 reads WSHSY; CDR2 reads SAAADI. Trimming removed 6 bases at V and 2 bases at J, with 11 bases between. The chain's CDR3 is CASRRTYPYEQYF. The DNA of the CDR3 is TGCGCCAGCAGAAGGACATACCCCTACGAGCAGTACTTC.

The rearrangement joins TRBV5-1 to TRBJ1-4; possibly TRBD1 for D (6 bases). Trimming took 0 bases from V and 7 from J, leaving 13 bases between them. The length of the CDR3 is 15 residues. Germline values: CDR1 SGHRS, CDR2 YFSETQ. This CDR3 is CASSLVGGLGEKLFF. For the CDR3, the DNA is TGCGCCAGCAGCTTGGTCGGGGGGCTGGGTGAAAAACTGTTTTTT.

The chain uses TRBV7-2 and TRBJ2-7, with D possibly matching TRBD1 (6 bases). V was shortened by 8 bases and J by 4 bases, with 18 bases between the two germline ends. Per germline, CDR1 SGHTA and CDR2 FQGNSA. The CDR3 has 14 amino acids. CDR3 sequence reads: CASSAGALLYEQYF. DNA for the CDR3: TGTGCCAGCTCTGCAGGGGCCCTACTATACGAGCAGTACTTC.

This clone was seen a single time. This rearrangement joins TRBV5-1 to TRBJ2-1; 15 bases fit TRBD2. The junction had 6 bases not matched to a gene; V was cut back by 3 bases and J by 5 bases. CDR3 length: 17 residues. CDR1 is SGHRS and CDR2 is YFSETQ in the germline V gene. The CDR3 is CASSWGLAGGFDNEQFF. In nucleotides, the CDR3 is TGCGCCAGCAGCTGGGGACTAGCGGGGGGTTTTGACAATGAGCAGTTCTTC.

The chain recombines TRBV19 with TRBJ1-6; TRBD1 aligns across 7 bases. Trimming cost V 4 bases and J 7 bases; bases outside gene matches: 7. Germline CDR1 is LNHDA and CDR2 is SQIVND (reference sequence). This CDR3 is 15 amino acids long. CDR3 in amino acids: CASSTSGTVNSPLHF. The CDR3 DNA is TGTGCCAGTAGTACCTCCGGGACAGTCAATTCACCCCTCCACTTT.

The chain carries TRBV4-1 and TRBJ1-5, with 7 positions matching TRBD1. Germline CDR1 MGHRA, CDR2 YSYEKL. There are 16 residues in the CDR3. V gave up 0 bases and J gave up 5 bases; unmatched junction bases: 7. CDR3 sequence reads: CASSQDSTGVHQPQHF. The CDR3 coding sequence is TGCGCCAGCAGCCAAGATAGCACAGGGGTTCATCAGCCCCAGCATTTT.

The chain combines TRBV19 with TRBJ1-5; 9 bases align to TRBD1. Germline assignment: CDR1 LNHDA and CDR2 SQIVND (reference sequence). This CDR3 region has 14 residues. V was pared by 7 bases and J by 6 bases, with 7 bases of the junction left unmatched. As DNA, the CDR3 is TGTGCCAGTATTCAACAGGGGGCAGCTCAGCCCCAGCATTTT. This sequence encodes CASIQQGAAQPQHF.

This clone was observed a few times. The gene calls are TRBV6-1 and TRBJ2-7; the match to TRBD1 covers 8 bases. Germline lookup yields CDR1 MNHNS and CDR2 SASEGT. The CDR3 has 15 amino acids. V gave up 1 base and J gave up 3 bases; unmatched junction bases: 5. The CDR3 sequence is CASSEEGDRYYEQYF. In DNA form, the CDR3 reads TGTGCCAGCAGTGAAGAGGGGGACAGGTACTACGAGCAGTACTTC.

The rearrangement joins TRBV5-8 to TRBJ2-6; D remains ambiguous. Germline CDR1 SGHTS, CDR2 YDEGEE. The ends were cut back, 3 bases at V and 2 bases at J, with 6 bases in the middle. The CDR3 covers 14 residues. Here the CDR3 DNA reads TGTGCCAGCAGCTACCTAACTGGGGCCAACGTCCTGACTTTC. It is translated as CASSYLTGANVLTF.

The genes are TRBV7-2 and TRBJ2-7; 13 bases match TRBD2. The trim removed 5 bases at V and 6 bases at J, leaving 4 bases unmatched. The V gene's germline CDR1 is SGHTA and CDR2 FQGNSA. The CDR3 has 14 residues. CDR3 coding DNA: TGTGCCAGCAGCATGGGACTAGCGGGGACCGAGCAGTACTTC. Translating it yields CASSMGLAGTEQYF.

This clone was detected only a few times. This chain joins TRBV6-1 and TRBJ2-2; D not certain. The germline gives CDR1 MNHNS, CDR2 SASEGT. There are 15 residues in the CDR3. V lost 1 base, J lost 1 base, and 7 bases lay in between. Here the CDR3 reads CASSEGYLNTGELFF. As DNA, the CDR3 is TGTGCCAGCAGTGAAGGGTACTTGAACACCGGGGAGCTGTTTTTT.

The chain uses TRBV7-8 and TRBJ2-5, with D tentatively TRBD2 (7 bases). There are 14 residues in the CDR3. The germline V gene has CDR1 SGHVS and CDR2 FQNEAQ. V lost 3 bases, J lost 4 bases, and 12 bases lay in between. CDR3 DNA: TGTGCCAGCAGCTTGGGGGGGCGGGGAGAGACCCAGTACTTC. Protein: CASSLGGRGETQYF.

The V and J genes are TRBV18 and TRBJ2-7; D might be TRBD2 (5 bases). Per germline, CDR1 KGHSH and CDR2 LQKENI. The CDR3 covers 14 residues. Trimming removed 1 base at V and 4 bases at J, with 11 bases between. The CDR3, as DNA: TGTGCCAGCTCACCACAAAATACGGGATACGAGCAGTACTTC. As protein: CASSPQNTGYEQYF.

This chain joins TRBV12-5 and TRBJ1-2; 7 bases are a match to TRBD1. V was clipped by 5 bases and J by 8 bases; unmatched bases: 8. Germline CDR1 reads LGHNT; CDR2 reads FRNRAP. CDR3 length equals 13 residues. In DNA form, the CDR3 reads TGTGCTAGTGGTACAGGGGATGTAAGAGGCTACACCTTC. Translating it yields CASGTGDVRGYTF.

This chain links TRBV7-6 with TRBJ1-2; perhaps TRBD1 as D (6 bases). Germline V CDR1 and CDR2: SGHVS, FNYEAQ. This CDR3 comprises 14 residues. V was clipped by 2 bases and J by 4 bases, with 11 bases between them. CDR3 coding DNA: TGTGCCAGCAGCTTAAGACAGGCGACCTATGGCTACACCTTC. It yields the protein CASSLRQATYGYTF.

This chain uses TRBV30 with TRBJ2-7; a weak D match, TRBD1 (6 bases). The germline V and J ends were trimmed by 0 bases and 5 bases, with 17 bases remaining between them. The CDR3 runs 15 residues. CDR1 GTSNPN and CDR2 SVGIG come from the germline V gene (reference sequence). CDR3 sequence reads: CAWSVRLGGTDEQYF. CDR3 DNA sequence: TGTGCCTGGAGTGTACGGCTAGGGGGTACGGACGAGCAGTACTTC.

V and J are TRBV5-1 and TRBJ1-2, with D perhaps matching TRBD1 (6 bases). CDR3 length: 13 residues. V dropped 3 bases and J dropped 2 bases, with 8 bases sitting between them. Germline CDR1 SGHRS, CDR2 YFSETQ. DNA for the CDR3: TGCGCCAGCAGCTCCGGACAGAACTATGGCTACACCTTC. Encoded protein: CASSSGQNYGYTF. Supplemented by reference TRBV5-1 and TRBJ1-2, the full variable domain reads KAGVTQTPRYLIKTRGQQVTLSCSPISGHRSVSWYQQTPGQGLQFLFEYFSETQRNKGNFPGRFSGRQFSNSRSEMNVSTLELGDSALYLCASSSGQNYGYTFGSGTRLTVV.

The rearrangement joins TRBV5-1 to TRBJ1-1; no clear D. This CDR3 comprises 16 residues. With 3 bases removed from V and 1 base from J, the gap between germline ends came to 16 bases. Germline loops: CDR1 SGHRS, CDR2 YFSETQ. The CDR3 sequence is CASSWSRESGNTEAFF. The DNA of the CDR3 is TGCGCCAGCAGCTGGTCCCGGGAGTCTGGGAACACTGAAGCTTTCTTT. Variable domain in full (rest from reference TRBV5-1 and TRBJ1-1): KAGVTQTPRYLIKTRGQQVTLSCSPISGHRSVSWYQQTPGQGLQFLFEYFSETQRNKGNFPGRFSGRQFSNSRSEMNVSTLELGDSALYLCASSWSRESGNTEAFFGQGTRLTVV.

The genes are TRBV5-4 and TRBJ1-1; a possible D gene is TRBD1 (6 bases). The CDR3 has 14 residues. V lost 1 base, J lost 3 bases, and 10 bases lay in between. The germline V gene encodes CDR1 SGHNT and CDR2 YYREEE (reference sequence). CDR3 residues: CASSLWGQHTEAFF. CDR3 bases: TGTGCCAGCAGCTTGTGGGGACAACACACTGAAGCTTTCTTT.

The chain links TRBV15 to TRBJ1-2; D is undetermined. Between the trimmed V and J ends, which lost 0 bases and 8 bases, there was a span of 16 bases. CDR3 length: 15 amino acids. The germline V gene has CDR1 LNHNV and CDR2 YYDKDF (reference sequence). The CDR3 bases are TGTGCCACCAGCAGAGAGGGCACCCCCTCGGGGGGCTACACCTTC. Encoded protein: CATSREGTPSGGYTF.

V and J are TRBV7-9 and TRBJ2-6, with D tentatively TRBD1 (6 bases). This CDR3 contains 16 residues. Germline CDR1 reads SEHNR; CDR2 reads FQNEAQ (reference sequence). V lost 1 base and J 2 bases, leaving 9 bases between the germline ends. The CDR3 nucleotides are TGTGCCAGCAGCTTAGGTAGGGGGACTGGGGCCAACGTCCTGACTTTC. Amino acid sequence: CASSLGRGTGANVLTF. Filled out from reference TRBV7-9 and TRBJ2-6, the complete variable domain reads DTGVSQNPRHKITKRGQNVTFRCDPISEHNRLYWYRQTLGQGPEFLTYFQNEAQLEKSRLLSDRFSAERPKGSFSTLEIQRTEQGDSAMYLCASSLGRGTGANVLTFGAGSRLTVL.